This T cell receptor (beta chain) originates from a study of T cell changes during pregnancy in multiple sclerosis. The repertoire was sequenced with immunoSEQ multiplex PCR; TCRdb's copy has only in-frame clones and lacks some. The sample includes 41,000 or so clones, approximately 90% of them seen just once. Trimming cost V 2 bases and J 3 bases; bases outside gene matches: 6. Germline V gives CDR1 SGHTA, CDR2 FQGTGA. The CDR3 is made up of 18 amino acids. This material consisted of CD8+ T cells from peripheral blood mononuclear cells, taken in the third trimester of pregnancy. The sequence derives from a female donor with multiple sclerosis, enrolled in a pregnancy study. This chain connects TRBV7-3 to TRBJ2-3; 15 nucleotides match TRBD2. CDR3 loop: CASSLVGGTSGGTDTQYF. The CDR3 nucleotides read TGTGCCAGCAGCTTAGTAGGGGGGACTAGCGGGGGGACAGATACGCAGTATTTT.